This T cell receptor beta chain was sequenced during a study of follicular helper T cells after annual influenza vaccination. Time point specified: 2015-2016 season, 7 days after influenza vaccination. Each time point used about 35 to 100 mL of blood. General study points: ICOS+CD38+ cTfh clonality tracked population frequency, and its change tracked circulating plasmablast change. Each annual vaccination recalled recurring oligoclonal ICOS+CD38+ cTfh clonotypes.

As regards this clone: Its antigen is as yet unknown.

The assay was immunoSEQ multiplex PCR, and TCRdb's table has in-frame clones only and misses some. The top ten hold approximately 4% of the sample, which has over 8,500 clones, roughly four fifths seen once. V lost 7 bases, J lost 3 bases, and 22 bases lay in between. CDR1 is LNHDA and CDR2 is SQIVND in the germline V gene (reference sequence). This CDR3 region has 17 residues. This receptor was identified in an adult who received the influenza vaccine. This sequence joins TRBV19 and TRBJ2-4; D is uncertain. This material consisted of CXCR5+ CD38- circulating T follicular helper cells from blood, taken 7 days after influenza vaccination. Described subset: circulating Tfh, non-naive CD4+CXCR5+PD-1+ (ICOS+CD38+ or ICOS-CD38-). The CDR3 loop is CASTDGFGNVGKNIQYF. The CDR3 DNA reads TGTGCCAGTACCGATGGGTTTGGCAACGTTGGCAAAAACATTCAGTACTTC.